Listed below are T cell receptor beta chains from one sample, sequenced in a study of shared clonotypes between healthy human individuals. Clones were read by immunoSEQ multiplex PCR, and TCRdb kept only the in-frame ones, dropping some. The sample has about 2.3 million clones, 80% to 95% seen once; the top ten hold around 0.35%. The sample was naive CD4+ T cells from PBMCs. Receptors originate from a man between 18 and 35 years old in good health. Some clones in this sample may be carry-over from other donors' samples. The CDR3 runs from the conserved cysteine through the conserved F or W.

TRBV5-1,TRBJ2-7,CASSAGGHYEQYF
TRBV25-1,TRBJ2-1,CASSEPRQGAYNEQFF
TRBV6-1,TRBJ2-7,CASGGQGNYNEQYF
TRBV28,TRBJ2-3,CASSLGASGVTDTQYF
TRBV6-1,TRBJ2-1,CASSEGTGDDEQFF
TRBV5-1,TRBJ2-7,CASSQEVLGEQYF
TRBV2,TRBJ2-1,CASSTSGNNEQFF
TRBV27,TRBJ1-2,CASPPGPYRHGYTF
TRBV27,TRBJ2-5,CASSSPGLARETQYF
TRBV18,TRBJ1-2,CASSPVGPNPSNYGYTF
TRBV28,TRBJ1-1,CASLAIMNTEAFF
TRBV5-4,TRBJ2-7,CASSSGYNYEQYF
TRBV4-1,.,CASSQPGQGIYEQYF
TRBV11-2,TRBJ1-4,CASSLDRGTVNEKLFF
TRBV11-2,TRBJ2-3,CASSPRRLNTDTQYF
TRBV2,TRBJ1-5,CASSPSRAQPQHF
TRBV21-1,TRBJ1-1,CAPGQGENTEAFF
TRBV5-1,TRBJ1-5,CASSLEGPGNQPQHF
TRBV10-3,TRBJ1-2,CAIRGQNLGGYTF
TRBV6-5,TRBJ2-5,CASSRFVSGETQYF
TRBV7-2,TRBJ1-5,CASSLRPIGSNQPQHF
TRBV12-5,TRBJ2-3,CASGTWTGGTDTQYF
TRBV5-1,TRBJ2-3,CASSLGGGGTDTQYF
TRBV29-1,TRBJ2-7,CSATGGQGSYEQYF
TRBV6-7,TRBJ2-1,CASSSWGGNEQFF
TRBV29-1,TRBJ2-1,CSVQGAWYNEQFF
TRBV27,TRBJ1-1,CASSVQTNTEAFF
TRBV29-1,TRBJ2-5,CSVTGTQETQYF
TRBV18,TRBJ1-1,CASSPVEGTEAFF
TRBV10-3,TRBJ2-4,CAISETPQDIQYF
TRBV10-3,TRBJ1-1,CATEKTGDGDTEAFF
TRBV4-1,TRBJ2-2,CASSQEGNTGELFF
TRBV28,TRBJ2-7,CASSLPGTGVHEQYF
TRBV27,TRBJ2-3,CASRFTLSTDTQYF
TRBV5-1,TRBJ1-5,CATCFWEGNQPQHF
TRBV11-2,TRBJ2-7,CASGRLAGVGGYEQYF
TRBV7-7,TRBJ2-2,CATPRIMIGTGELFF
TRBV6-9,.,CASRGQEYEQYF
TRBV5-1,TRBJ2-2,CASSPLEGPPYGELFF
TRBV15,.,CATSEQGYEQYF
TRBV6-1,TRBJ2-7,CASRREGQDIYEQYF
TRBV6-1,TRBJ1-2,CASSGGGYGYTF
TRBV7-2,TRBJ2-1,CASSFVGSGAYNEQFF
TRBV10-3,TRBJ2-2,CAINPSGNTGELFF
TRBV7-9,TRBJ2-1,CASSLAGVRPGEQFF
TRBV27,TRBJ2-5,CASSPRLAGPLGQTQYF
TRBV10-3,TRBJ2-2,CAISDLPSGNLVAGELFF
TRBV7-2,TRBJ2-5,CASSTRQGTQYF
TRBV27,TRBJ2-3,CASSFSRVADTQYF
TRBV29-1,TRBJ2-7,CSVERGQPGWEQYF
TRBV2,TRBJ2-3,CASSVTRTGTDTQYF
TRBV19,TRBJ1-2,CASSIGARVYGYTF
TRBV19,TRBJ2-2,CASSSAGTIAGELFF
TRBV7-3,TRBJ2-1,CASSLTAYNEQFF
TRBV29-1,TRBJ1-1,CSVVVGVTTEAFF